These 24 T cell receptor beta chains were all obtained from the same sample, sequenced in a study of cytomegalovirus exposure and HLA in healthy donors. Vbeta (60) and Jbeta (13) primers were used in the PCR. TCRdb keeps only in-frame clones here, not all; method: immunoSEQ multiplex PCR. The sample carries around 200,000 clones, around 80% recorded once. The sample consisted of PBMCs. The receptors stem from a woman aged 55-70 years in good health and CMV-seropositive.

This clone has at least ten counts. Other DNA sequences of this sample code for an identical CDR3. The chain is built from TRBV6-5 and TRBJ1-5; 10 bases line up with TRBD1. CDR1 is MNHEY, CDR2 SVGAGI, per germline. Trimming at V came to 5 bases and at J to 5 bases, leaving 3 bases not matched to a gene. CDR3 length: 14 residues. CDR3 amino acids: CASSPGQGYQPQHF. The CDR3 DNA follows: TGTGCCAGCAGTCCGGGACAGGGGTATCAGCCCCAGCATTTT.

In this sample, this clone turned up a few times. The gene calls are TRBV7-8 and TRBJ2-3, with TRBD1 matching 7 bases. V was pared by 3 bases and J by 3 bases, with 6 bases of the junction left unmatched. Germline V gene data show CDR1 as SGHVS and CDR2 as FQNEAQ. The CDR3 extends over 15 amino acids. CDR3: CASSFLTGSTDTQYF. The CDR3 DNA is TGTGCCAGCAGCTTCCTGACAGGGTCGACAGATACGCAGTATTTT.

The chain combines TRBV29-1 with TRBJ2-7; D gene ambiguous. The CDR3 loop spans 12 amino acids. V gave up 3 bases and J gave up 4 bases, with 10 bases separating them. Germline V CDR1 and CDR2: SQVTM, ANQGSEA. The CDR3 sequence is CSVEAGAYEQYF. The CDR3 coding sequence is TGCAGCGTTGAGGCAGGCGCGTACGAGCAGTACTTC.

The CDR3 DNA reads as TGTGCCAGCAGCTTGAGACAGGATTCTGGCAATGAGCAGTTCTTC. Residues: CASSLRQDSGNEQFF. This chain connects TRBV7-3 to TRBJ2-1; TRBD1 might be the D (6 bases). The V gene's germline CDR1 is SGHTA and CDR2 FQGTGA. The CDR3 length is 15 residues. Between the trimmed V and J ends, which lost 3 bases and 6 bases, there was a span of 15 bases.

Here the CDR3 reads CASSSGVTQYF. DNA for the CDR3: TGTGCCAGCAGCTCCGGGGTGACCCAGTACTTC. The V call is TRBV5-6, the J call TRBJ2-5, with D maybe TRBD2 (5 bases). Trimming removed 3 bases at V and 7 bases at J, with 7 bases between. Germline-derived CDR1 and CDR2 are SGHDT and YYEEEE. This CDR3 region has 11 residues.

The rearrangement uses TRBV21-1 and TRBJ2-2; the table's D call, TRBD2, was not checked against the DNA. TRBV21-1 is a recognized pseudogene. CDR3 length: 17 residues. The CDR3 DNA reads TGTGCCACCAGACCTTCAAAGCGGGAGAGGTTAACCGGGGAGCTGTTTTTT. Protein sequence: CATRPSKRERLTGELFF.

The genes are TRBV6-5 and TRBJ1-3, with unresolved D. The V gene lost 2 bases and the J gene lost 2 bases, with 10 bases spanning the gap. Germline assignment: CDR1 MNHEY and CDR2 SVGAGI. CDR3 size: 15 residues. Here the CDR3 reads CASSYTGQPGNTIYF. The CDR3 DNA reads as TGTGCCAGCAGTTACACGGGTCAGCCTGGAAACACCATATATTTT.

The chain carries TRBV6-5 and TRBJ2-1; weak D call: TRBD1 (5 bases). Germline V gives CDR1 MNHEY, CDR2 SVGAGI. The CDR3 has 15 residues. The V end was cut by 6 bases, the J end by 8 bases, with 20 bases between. The CDR3 here is CASSPEAGILYEQFF. The DNA for the CDR3 is TGTGCCAGCAGCCCAGAGGCAGGGATATTATATGAGCAGTTCTTC.

This sequence joins TRBV7-9 and TRBJ1-1; no clear D gene. V was clipped by 0 bases and J by 5 bases, with 13 bases between them. This CDR3 is built from 15 residues. CDR1 and CDR2 (germline): SEHNR, FQNEAQ (reference sequence). The CDR3 DNA reads TGTGCCAGCAGCTTAGCTGCCGGGTCCGAGACTGAAGCTTTCTTT. It encodes CASSLAAGSETEAFF.

Within the sample, this clone is medium-sized. The chain recombines TRBV19 with TRBJ2-7, with 10 nucleotides matching TRBD2. With 6 bases clipped from V and 6 bases from J, the junction kept 5 bases outside the gene matches. The CDR3 spans 13 residues. The germline V gene has CDR1 LNHDA and CDR2 SQIVND (reference sequence). The CDR3 here is CASSLGLALEQYF. CDR3 bases: TGTGCCAGTAGCTTGGGACTAGCGCTCGAGCAGTACTTC.

V and J are TRBV7-8 and TRBJ1-4, with D uncertain. CDR1 and CDR2 from the germline V gene are SGHVS and FQNEAQ. The CDR3 covers 14 residues. V gave up 0 bases and J gave up 5 bases, with 7 bases separating them. In DNA, the CDR3 is TGTGCCAGCAGCTTAGCAGAGGTCAATGAAAAACTGTTTTTT. It translates to CASSLAEVNEKLFF. Supplemented by reference TRBV7-8 and TRBJ1-4, the full variable domain reads GAGVSQSPRYKVAKRGQDVALRCDPISGHVSLFWYQQALGQGPEFLTYFQNEAQLDKSGLPSDRFFAERPEGSVSTLKIQRTQQEDSAVYLCASSLAEVNEKLFFGSGTQLSVL.

The J gene is TRBJ2-3, the V gene TRBV2; 8 nucleotides line up with TRBD2. V lost 7 bases to trimming and J lost 5 bases; unmatched junction nucleotides: 11. The CDR3 sequence is 15 residues long. The germline V gene has CDR1 SNHLY and CDR2 FYNNEI. Here the CDR3 reads CASIPGTRRGDTQYF. Here the CDR3 DNA reads TGTGCCAGCATCCCAGGGACTAGGAGGGGAGATACGCAGTATTTT.

The rearrangement links TRBV28 to TRBJ1-5; the D is unclear. The ends were cut back, 6 bases at V and 2 bases at J, with 5 bases in the middle. The CDR3 length is 12 residues. CDR1 and CDR2 from the germline V gene are MDHEN and SYDVKM. CDR3 nucleotides: TGTGCCAGCAGCTATGGCAATCAGCCCCAGCATTTT. Its translation: CASSYGNQPQHF.

The J gene is TRBJ2-3, the V gene TRBV27, with 9 bases aligning to TRBD2. The CDR3 runs to 15 residues. CDR1 MNHEY and CDR2 SMNVEV come from the germline V gene (reference sequence). Trimming at V came to 3 bases and at J to 6 bases, leaving 7 bases not matched to a gene. The CDR3 region is CASSFSGGRADTQYF. CDR3 nucleotide sequence: TGTGCCAGCAGTTTCAGCGGCGGGAGGGCCGATACGCAGTATTTT.

The genes are TRBV7-3 and TRBJ1-1; D is ambiguous. The germline V gene encodes CDR1 SGHTA and CDR2 FQGTGA. V lost 3 bases to trimming and J lost 3 bases, with 8 bases between them. The CDR3 contains 13 residues. The CDR3: CASSLRPDTEAFF. DNA for the CDR3: TGTGCCAGCAGCTTGAGGCCGGACACTGAAGCTTTCTTT.

This chain connects TRBV7-2 to TRBJ2-4; 9 bases align to TRBD1. Germline V gene data show CDR1 as SGHTA and CDR2 as FQGNSA. The J segment lost 3 bases and the V segment lost 5 bases, leaving 11 bases of the junction unmatched. The CDR3 has 17 residues. This CDR3 is CASSARQGGIDKNIQYF. CDR3 DNA sequence: TGTGCCAGCAGCGCGAGACAGGGGGGTATAGACAAAAACATTCAGTACTTC.

The genes are TRBV4-3 and TRBJ1-5, with TRBD1 matching 11 bases. The germline gives CDR1 LGHNA, CDR2 YSLEER. V lost 6 bases to trimming and J lost 16 bases; unmatched junction nucleotides: 8. This CDR3 is 12 amino acids long. For the CDR3, the DNA is TGCGCCAGCAGGTACCGGGACAGGGGGGGACATTTT. It is translated as CASRYRDRGGHF.

This chain uses TRBV7-2 with TRBJ1-2; 9 positions agree with TRBD1. This CDR3 has 17 amino acids. The germline gives CDR1 SGHTA, CDR2 FQGNSA. The trim removed 1 base at V and 8 bases at J, leaving 14 bases unmatched. The DNA for the CDR3 is TGTGCCAGCAGCTTAGTCCCTACCGGGACAGGGAAAGGGGGCTACACCTTC. As protein: CASSLVPTGTGKGGYTF. The full variable domain, in which reference TRBV7-2 and TRBJ1-2 provide the parts outside the CDR3, is GAGVSQSPSNKVTEKGKDVELRCDPISGHTALYWYRQSLGQGLEFLIYFQGNSAPDKSGLPSDRFSAERTGGSVSTLTIQRTQQEDSAVYLCASSLVPTGTGKGGYTFGSGTRLTVV.

The chain links TRBV7-2 to TRBJ2-5, with TRBD1 identical over 7 bases. With V trimmed by 4 bases and J by 2 bases, 4 bases remained unmatched. Germline V gives CDR1 SGHTA, CDR2 FQGNSA. This CDR3 is 14 amino acids long. Written as DNA, the CDR3 is TGTGCCAGCAGCTCACCAGGGGGTCAAGAGACCCAGTACTTC. Translation gives CASSSPGGQETQYF.

Concerning this clone itself: The junction differs from germline at one of its ends, possibly a read error. V usage is TRBV28 and J usage is TRBJ2-3; D may be TRBD1 (5 bases). Germline V gene sequence: CDR1 MDHEN, CDR2 SYDVKM. The CDR3 contains 12 residues. CDR3 amino acids: CGSEGAGDTQYF. The CDR3 coding sequence is TGCGGCTCTGAAGGGGCAGGAGATACGCAGTATTTT. Using reference TRBV28 and TRBJ2-3 for the parts outside the CDR3, the full variable domain is DVKVTQSSRYLVKRTGEKVFLECVQDMDHENMFWYRQDPGLGLRLIYFSYDVKMKEKGDIPEGYSVSREKKERFSLILESASTNQTSMYLCGSEGAGDTQYFGPGTRLTVL.

V is TRBV7-9 and J is TRBJ1-3; perhaps TRBD1 as D (5 bases). CDR3 length equals 15 residues. Germline CDR1 SEHNR, CDR2 FQNEAQ (reference sequence). V was cut by 6 bases and J by 0 bases, with 12 bases left in between. The CDR3 bases are TGTGCCAGCAGGTTCACAGGCAGCTCTGGAAACACCATATATTTT. It is translated as CASRFTGSSGNTIYF.

The chain combines TRBV7-3 with TRBJ2-3, with 9 bases lining up with TRBD2. V shed 6 bases, J shed 1 base, and the junction held 2 bases outside the gene matches. The CDR3 loop spans 14 amino acids. CDR1 is SGHTA and CDR2 is FQGTGA in the germline V gene. The CDR3 is CASSSSGGTDTQYF. The CDR3 coding sequence is TGTGCCAGCAGTTCTAGCGGGGGCACAGATACGCAGTATTTT.

The V and J genes are TRBV2 and TRBJ2-6; 8 nucleotides line up with TRBD2. Unmatched junction bases numbered 7, after V lost 3 bases and J lost 0 bases. Germline V gene sequence: CDR1 SNHLY, CDR2 FYNNEI. This CDR3 comprises 18 residues. As DNA, the CDR3 is TGTGCCAGCAGTGACACCGGGACTAGGGGCTCTGGGGCCAACGTCCTGACTTTC. Amino acid sequence: CASSDTGTRGSGANVLTF.

This chain uses TRBV28 with TRBJ2-6, with 8 bases matching TRBD1. Germline CDR1 is MDHEN and CDR2 is SYDVKM. The CDR3 length is 16 residues. The V gene end was trimmed by 2 bases and the J gene end by 4 bases; junction bases not matched to a gene: 4. In DNA form, the CDR3 reads TGTGCCAGCAGTTTAGCCAGGGGGCCAGGGGCCAACGTCCTGACTTTC. This translates into CASSLARGPGANVLTF. The whole variable domain, remainder taken from reference TRBV28 and TRBJ2-6, is DVKVTQSSRYLVKRTGEKVFLECVQDMDHENMFWYRQDPGLGLRLIYFSYDVKMKEKGDIPEGYSVSREKKERFSLILESASTNQTSMYLCASSLARGPGANVLTFGAGSRLTVL.